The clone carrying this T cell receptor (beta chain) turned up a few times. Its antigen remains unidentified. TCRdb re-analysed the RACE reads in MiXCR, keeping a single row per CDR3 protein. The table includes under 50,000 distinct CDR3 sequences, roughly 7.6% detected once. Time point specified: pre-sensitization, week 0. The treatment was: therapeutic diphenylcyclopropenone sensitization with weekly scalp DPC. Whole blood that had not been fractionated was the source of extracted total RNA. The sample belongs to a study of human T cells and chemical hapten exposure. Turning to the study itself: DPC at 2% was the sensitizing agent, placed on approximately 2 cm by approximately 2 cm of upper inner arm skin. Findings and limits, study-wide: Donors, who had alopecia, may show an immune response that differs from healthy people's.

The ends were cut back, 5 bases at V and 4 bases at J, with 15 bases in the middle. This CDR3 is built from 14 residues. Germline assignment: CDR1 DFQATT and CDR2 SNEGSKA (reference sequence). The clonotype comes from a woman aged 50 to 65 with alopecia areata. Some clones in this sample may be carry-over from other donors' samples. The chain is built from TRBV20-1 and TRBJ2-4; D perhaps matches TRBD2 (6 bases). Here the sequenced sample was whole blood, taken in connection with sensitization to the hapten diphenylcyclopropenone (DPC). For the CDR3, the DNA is TGCAGTGCTTTACAGTCGGGAGAGAAAAACATTCAGTACTTC. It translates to CSALQSGEKNIQYF.